This entry describes one T cell receptor (beta chain). Antigen specificity is unknown. Repertoires were generated with immunoSEQ multiplex PCR, while TCRdb's copy carries only in-frame clones and drops some. The sample has about 15,000 clones; 70% to 75% are singletons. This entry belongs to a study of immune characteristics of hereditary and idiopathic chronic pancreatitis. Study results and caveats: Gene families like TRBV10, TRBV19, TRBV23 and TRBV5 were used differently between subtypes. This study excluded chronic pancreatitis caused by alcohol use.

The CDR3 is 13 amino acids. Germline V lookup: CDR1 SEHNR, CDR2 FQNEAQ (reference sequence). Trimming cost V 0 bases and J 4 bases, with 6 bases left between them. Patients having total pancreatectomy with islet autotransplantation provided the chronic pancreatitis pancreas tissue. No included patient had a known diabetes history. TCR beta sequencing used genomic DNA from unsorted bulk pancreas tissue. This chain connects TRBV7-9 to TRBJ2-5; D is ambiguous. The TCR originated in a human donor with chronic pancreatitis. The sequencing input was pancreas tissue with hereditary chronic pancreatitis. The CDR3 here is CASSLASIETQYF. DNA for the CDR3: TGTGCCAGCAGCTTAGCTTCAATAGAGACCCAGTACTTC.